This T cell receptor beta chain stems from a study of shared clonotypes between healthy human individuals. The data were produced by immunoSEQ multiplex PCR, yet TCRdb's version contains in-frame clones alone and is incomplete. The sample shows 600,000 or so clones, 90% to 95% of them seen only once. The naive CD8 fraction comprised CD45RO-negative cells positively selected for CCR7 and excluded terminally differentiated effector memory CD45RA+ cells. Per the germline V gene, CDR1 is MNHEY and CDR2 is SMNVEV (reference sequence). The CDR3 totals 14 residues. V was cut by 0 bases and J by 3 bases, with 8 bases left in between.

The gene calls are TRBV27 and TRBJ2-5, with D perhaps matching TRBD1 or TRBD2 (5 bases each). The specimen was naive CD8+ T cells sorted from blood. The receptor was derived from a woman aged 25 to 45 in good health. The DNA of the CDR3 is TGTGCCAGCAGTTTATCCGGGGCGGAAGAGACCCAGTACTTC. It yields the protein CASSLSGAEETQYF.